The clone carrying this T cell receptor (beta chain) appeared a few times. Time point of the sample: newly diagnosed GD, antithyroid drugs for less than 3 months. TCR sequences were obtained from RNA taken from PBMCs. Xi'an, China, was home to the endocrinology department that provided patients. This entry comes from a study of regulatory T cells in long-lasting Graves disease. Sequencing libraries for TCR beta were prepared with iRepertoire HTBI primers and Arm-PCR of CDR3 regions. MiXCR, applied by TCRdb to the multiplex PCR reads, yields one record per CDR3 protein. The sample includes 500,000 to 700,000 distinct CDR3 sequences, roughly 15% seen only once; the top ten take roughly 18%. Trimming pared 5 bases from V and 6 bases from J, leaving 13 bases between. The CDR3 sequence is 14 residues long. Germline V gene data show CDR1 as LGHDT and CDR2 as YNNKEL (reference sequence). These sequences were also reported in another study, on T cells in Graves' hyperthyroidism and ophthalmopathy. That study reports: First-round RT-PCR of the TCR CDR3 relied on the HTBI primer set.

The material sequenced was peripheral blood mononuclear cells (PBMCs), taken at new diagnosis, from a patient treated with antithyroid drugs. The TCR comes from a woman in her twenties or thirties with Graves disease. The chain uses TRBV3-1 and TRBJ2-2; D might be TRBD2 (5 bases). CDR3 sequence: CASSSLAQPGELFF. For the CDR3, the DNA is TGTGCCAGCAGCTCCCTAGCCCAGCCCGGGGAGCTGTTTTTT.